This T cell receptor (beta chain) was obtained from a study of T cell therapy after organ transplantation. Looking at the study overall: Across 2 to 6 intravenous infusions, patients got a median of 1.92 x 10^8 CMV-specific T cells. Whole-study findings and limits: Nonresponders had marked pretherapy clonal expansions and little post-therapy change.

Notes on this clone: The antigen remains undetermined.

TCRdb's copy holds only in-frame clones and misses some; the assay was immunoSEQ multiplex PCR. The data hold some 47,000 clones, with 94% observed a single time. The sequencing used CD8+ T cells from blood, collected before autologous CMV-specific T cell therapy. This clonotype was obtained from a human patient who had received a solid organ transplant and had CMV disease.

The CDR3 is CASSPGQRFSYEQYF. The CDR3 region has the DNA TGTGCCAGCAGCCCTGGACAGCGTTTTTCTTACGAGCAGTACTTC. The chain combines TRBV5-6 with TRBJ2-7; TRBD1 is a possible D gene (6 bases). V lost 4 bases, J lost 4 bases, and 18 bases lay in between. CDR1 is SGHDT, CDR2 YYEEEE, per germline. The length of the CDR3 is 15 residues.